The rows below give T cell receptor beta chains drawn from one sample of a study of vaccination and CD4 T cells after COVID-19. Their recognized antigens are unknown. TCRdb fed the PCR reads into MiXCR, producing one record per CDR3 protein. The sample lists about 27,000 distinct CDR3 sequences, about 60% occurring once. The sample in question was CD4+ T cells from blood, cultured in vitro, obtained after SARS-CoV-2 vaccination. The receptors originated from a human donor who received a COVID-19 vaccine. Each CDR3 is given with its conserved first and last residue. A D gene is named only where the DNA matches it firmly. Clone sizes are given selectively: once, few, many, or a class where the clone is expanded.

v_gene	j_gene	d_gene	abundance	CDR3nt	CDR3aa
TRBV19	TRBJ1-1	TRBD1	once	TGTGCCAGTACCCCAGACAGGGATGCCACTGAAGCTTTCTTT	CASTPDRDATEAFF
TRBV24-1	TRBJ2-5	TRBD2	-	TGTGCCACCAGTGACCCCAGGACTAGCGGGTACCAAGAGACCCAGTACTTC	CATSDPRTSGYQETQYF
TRBV2	TRBJ2-5	TRBD1	-	TGTGCCAGCAATTCCGGGACAGGGCAAGAGACCCAGTACTTC	CASNSGTGQETQYF
TRBV7-2	TRBJ1-2	TRBD1	-	TGTGCCAGCAGCCTCTTAACAGGGGTTTATGGCTACACCTTC	CASSLLTGVYGYTF
TRBV6-2/TRBV6-3	TRBJ2-5	TRBD2	few	TGTGCCAGCAGTTACCCCCCGGGACTAGCGGGGGGGAGCAGAGAGACCCAGTACTTC	CASSYPPGLAGGSRETQYF
TRBV25-1	TRBJ1-1	-	-	TGTGCCAGCAGTACGACACAGTCGGGAAACACTGAAGCTTTCTTT	CASSTTQSGNTEAFF
TRBV24-1	TRBJ2-1	-	few	TGTGCCACCAGTGATAATACTCTACCTCACAATGAGCAGTTCTTC	CATSDNTLPHNEQFF
TRBV7-8	TRBJ1-6	-	-	TGTGCCAGCAACCCAGCGGGTGGAGGAGCCGCTTATTCACCCCTCCACTTT	CASNPAGGGAAYSPLHF
TRBV4-1	TRBJ2-1	-	-	TGCGCCAGCAGCCAAGTGATCTATCGGACCCAAGCCTACAATGAGCAGTTCTTC	CASSQVIYRTQAYNEQFF
TRBV30	TRBJ1-6	-	-	TGTGCCTCTCAGGGAAGCTCCTATAATTCACCCCTCCACTTT	CASQGSSYNSPLHF
TRBV20-1	TRBJ2-5	-	-	TGCAGTGCTAGAGGGGACCAAGAGACCCAGTACTTC	CSARGDQETQYF
TRBV7-2	TRBJ1-1	-	few	TGTGCCAGCAGCTCCCAAGGAGGGGTGAACACTGAAGCTTTCTTT	CASSSQGGVNTEAFF
TRBV24-1	TRBJ2-3	-	-	TGTGCCACCAGTGATAGGACCGGGCGAGCAGATACGCAGTATTTT	CATSDRTGRADTQYF
TRBV19	TRBJ1-1	TRBD1	-	TGTGCCAGTAGTCTCCTCCGGGGGGGACAGACGAACACTGAAGCTTTCTTT	CASSLLRGGQTNTEAFF
TRBV7-2	TRBJ1-5	TRBD1	-	TGTGCCAGCAGCACAAACAGGGGAGGAGGCAATCAGCCCCAGCATTTT	CASSTNRGGGNQPQHF
TRBV6-1	TRBJ2-5	-	few	TGTGCCAGCAGGAGGAATGGGCAAGAAGAGACCCAGTACTTC	CASRRNGQEETQYF
TRBV12-3/TRBV12-4	TRBJ2-1	-	once	TGTGCCAGCAGTTTAGGTCAGGACTCCTACAATGAGCAGTTCTTC	CASSLGQDSYNEQFF
TRBV7-2	TRBJ1-5	TRBD1	few	TGTGCCAGCAGCCGGGACAGTAGCAATCAGCCCCAGCATTTT	CASSRDSSNQPQHF
TRBV6-1	TRBJ1-4	-	-	TGTGCCAGCAGTGAAAATTTCGGGGAACATAATGAAAAACTGTTTTTT	CASSENFGEHNEKLFF
TRBV20-1	TRBJ1-3	TRBD1	-	TGCAGTGCCGAGGGGACAGGGGATACTGGAAACACCATATATTTT	CSAEGTGDTGNTIYF
TRBV4-1	TRBJ1-6	-	few	TGCGCCAGCAGCCAAGACGCTCAGTTCTACTATAATTCACCCCTCCACTTT	CASSQDAQFYYNSPLHF
TRBV5-6	TRBJ1-5	TRBD1	once	TGTGCCAGCAGCCCGGCGGGACAGGGTGGTCAGCCCCAGCATTTT	CASSPAGQGGQPQHF
TRBV6-1	TRBJ1-1	-	-	TGTGCCAGCGCTAGGAGAGAAGCTTTCTTT	CASARREAFF
TRBV7-2	TRBJ1-4	TRBD1	-	TGTGCCAGCAGCTTAGGGGGGACAGTTAATGAAAAACTGTTTTTT	CASSLGGTVNEKLFF
TRBV15	TRBJ1-1	-	-	TGTGCCACCAGCAGAGACGGTGGTATGAACACTGAAGCTTTCTTT	CATSRDGGMNTEAFF
TRBV7-9	TRBJ1-4	TRBD1	few	TGTGCCAGCAGCTTTTCAGGGGGGGGCGAAAAACTGTTTTTT	CASSFSGGGEKLFF
TRBV30	TRBJ1-4	-	-	TGTGCCTGGACTCATGGGTATGGGAGTGGAGATGAAAAACTGTTTTTT	CAWTHGYGSGDEKLFF
TRBV2	TRBJ2-7	-	-	TGTGCCAGCAGGTACAGGGGGGGCCGAGGAAGCTACGAGCAGTACTTC	CASRYRGGRGSYEQYF
TRBV20-1	TRBJ1-3	-	few	TGCAGTGCTAAGGGTCTCTCTGGAAACACCATATATTTT	CSAKGLSGNTIYF
TRBV20-1	TRBJ1-1	TRBD1	-	TGCAGTGCTACGAACCGGGCAGGGGGCTGGAACACTGAAGCTTTCTTT	CSATNRAGGWNTEAFF
TRBV6-1	TRBJ1-6	-	few	TGTGCCAGCAGGGCCGATTTCGGACGCTATACTTATTCACCCCTCCACTTT	CASRADFGRYTYSPLHF
TRBV2	TRBJ2-5	TRBD2	-	TGTGCCAGCAGGCGATCTAGCGGGGGGCCCAGCCAAGAGACCCAGTACTTC	CASRRSSGGPSQETQYF
TRBV2	TRBJ1-5	TRBD1	once	TGTGCCAGCAGTGGGGGACAGGGCAGCGGTCAGCCCCAGCATTTT	CASSGGQGSGQPQHF
TRBV5-1	TRBJ1-2	-	once	TGCGCCAGCAGCTTGGCTTTGGAAGGAGGGGGCTACACCTTC	CASSLALEGGGYTF
TRBV7-9	TRBJ2-2	TRBD1	-	TGTGCCAGCAGCTTAGTAGGGACAGGGGTTTCGAACACCGGGGAGCTGTTTTTT	CASSLVGTGVSNTGELFF
TRBV21-1	TRBJ2-2	-	-	TGTACCCTAGCGGGGGAGGGCACCGGGGAGCTGTTTTTT	CTLAGEGTGELFF
TRBV24-1	TRBJ1-1	TRBD1	-	TGTGCCACCAGTGATGGGACAGGGAAGGCTGAAGCTTTCTTT	CATSDGTGKAEAFF
TRBV7-2	TRBJ2-3	-	-	TGTGCCAGCAGCTTAGCGCCGCCCACCGCAGATACGCAGTATTTT	CASSLAPPTADTQYF